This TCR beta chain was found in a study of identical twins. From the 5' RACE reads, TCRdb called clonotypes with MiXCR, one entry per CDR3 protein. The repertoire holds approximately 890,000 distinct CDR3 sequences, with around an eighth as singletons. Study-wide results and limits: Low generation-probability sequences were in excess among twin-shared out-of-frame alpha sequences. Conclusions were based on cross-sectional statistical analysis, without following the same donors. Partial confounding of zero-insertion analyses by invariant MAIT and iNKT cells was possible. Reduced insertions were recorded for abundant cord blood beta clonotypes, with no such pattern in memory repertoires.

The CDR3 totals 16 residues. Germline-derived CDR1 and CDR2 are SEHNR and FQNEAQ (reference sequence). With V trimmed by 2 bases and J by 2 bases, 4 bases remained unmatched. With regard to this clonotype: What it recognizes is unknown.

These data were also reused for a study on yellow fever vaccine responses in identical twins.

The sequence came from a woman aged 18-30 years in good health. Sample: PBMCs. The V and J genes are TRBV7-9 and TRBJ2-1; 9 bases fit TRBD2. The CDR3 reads CASSLLRTSAYNEQFF. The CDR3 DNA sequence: TGTGCCAGCAGCTTATTGCGGACTAGCGCCTACAATGAGCAGTTCTTC.